Shown below are 9 T cell receptor beta chains from a single sample sequenced in a study of blood T cell repertoires in COVID-19. Method: immunoSEQ multiplex PCR; TCRdb's copy keeps in-frame clones and lacks some. The table records about 210,000 clones, roughly 86% of them present only once. Sequences were obtained from peripheral blood. The receptors come from a woman aged 40 to 50 with acute or convalescent COVID-19.

The chain uses TRBV25-1 and TRBJ2-3, with 9 bases matching TRBD2. This CDR3 is 16 amino acids long. CDR1 is MGHDK and CDR2 is SYGVNS in the germline V gene. V shed 4 bases, J shed 9 bases, and the junction held 14 bases outside the gene matches. The CDR3 region is CASSGLQSPLAGTQYF. Written as DNA, the CDR3 is TGTGCCAGCAGTGGCCTACAATCCCCTCTAGCGGGGACGCAGTATTTT.

The chain uses TRBV9 and TRBJ2-4; 7 bases line up with TRBD2. Germline-derived CDR1 and CDR2 are SGDLS and YYNGEE. The trim removed 0 bases at V and 7 bases at J, leaving 4 bases unmatched. CDR3 length equals 14 residues. The CDR3 DNA is TGTGCCAGCAGCGTAGTCTCGCGGGGGAACATTCAGTACTTC. Translating it yields CASSVVSRGNIQYF. Full variable domain (outside the CDR3, taken from reference TRBV9 and TRBJ2-4): DSGVTQTPKHLITATGQRVTLRCSPRSGDLSVYWYQQSLDQGLQFLIQYYNGEERAKGNILERFSAQQFPDLHSELNLSSLELGDSALYFCASSVVSRGNIQYFGAGTRLSVL.

This chain links TRBV29-1 with TRBJ2-7; 12 bases agree with TRBD2. There are 12 residues in the CDR3. CDR1 is SQVTM, CDR2 ANQGSEA, per germline. With 7 bases clipped from V and 6 bases from J, the junction kept 4 bases outside the gene matches. This CDR3 reads CSALTSGSEQYF. In DNA form, the CDR3 reads TGCAGCGCCTTGACTAGCGGGAGCGAGCAGTACTTC.

V and J are TRBV30 and TRBJ2-6; D might be TRBD1 (5 bases). There are 13 residues in the CDR3. The V and J ends lost 6 bases and 0 bases respectively, with 6 bases between them. Germline CDR1 GTSNPN, CDR2 SVGIG (reference sequence). The CDR3 bases are TGTGCCTGCCAGGGCTCTGGGGCCAACGTCCTGACTTTC. Translated: CACQGSGANVLTF.

The V call is TRBV2, the J call TRBJ2-7, with 9 positions matching TRBD1. This CDR3 is 16 amino acids long. The ends lost 2 bases at V and 6 bases at J; junction bases unmatched: 11. From germline, CDR1 is SNHLY and CDR2 FYNNEI. CDR3 sequence reads: CASSEMLGQGSSEQYF. The CDR3 nucleotides read TGTGCCAGCAGTGAAATGTTGGGACAGGGCTCGAGCGAGCAGTACTTC.

The chain joins TRBV15 to TRBJ2-2; TRBD1 matches at 10 bases. CDR1 and CDR2 (germline): LNHNV, YYDKDF (reference sequence). There are 17 residues in the CDR3. The J segment lost 5 bases and the V segment lost 0 bases, leaving 6 bases of the junction unmatched. CDR3 nucleotide sequence: TGTGCCACCAGCAGAGATAGACAGGGGGCAAGGACCGGGGAGCTGTTTTTT. Translation gives CATSRDRQGARTGELFF.

The chain is built from TRBV6-5 and TRBJ1-2, with 8 bases lining up with TRBD1. The V and J ends lost 6 bases and 5 bases, in that order; junction bases with no gene match: 8. Germline V gene sequence: CDR1 MNHEY, CDR2 SVGAGI. The CDR3 totals 14 residues. The CDR3 DNA reads TGTGCCAGCAGGCACGGACAGGGAGGGTATGGCTACACCTTC. This translates into CASRHGQGGYGYTF.

The chain combines TRBV5-1 with TRBJ1-5; no definite D call. This CDR3 spans 14 amino acids. Trimming left V 0 bases short and J 9 bases short, with 13 bases between. Germline CDR1 reads SGHRS; CDR2 reads YFSETQ. The CDR3 protein is CASSLGQSFWPQHF. Written as DNA, the CDR3 is TGCGCCAGCAGCTTGGGACAAAGTTTCTGGCCCCAGCATTTT.

The chain combines TRBV15 with TRBJ2-1, with 8 bases matching TRBD2. The length of the CDR3 is 18 residues. Losses at the gene ends were 2 bases for V and 0 bases for J; bases not matched to a gene: 9. Germline V gene data show CDR1 as LNHNV and CDR2 as YYDKDF (reference sequence). CDR3 in DNA: TGTGCCACCAGCAGAAGAAATACGGGAGGGGTCTCCTACAATGAGCAGTTCTTC. It codes for CATSRRNTGGVSYNEQFF.